These 3 T cell receptor beta chains were all obtained from the same sample, sequenced in a study of long-term antiretroviral therapy in people with HIV. It was version v3.0 of the immunoSEQ assay that was run at survey level. Measured with immunoSEQ multiplex PCR; TCRdb has only the in-frame clones, and not every one. The sample yields about 36,000 clones, 80% seen once. Material: unsorted PBMCs, obtained 3.4 years after starting antiretroviral therapy. The receptors shown here come from a young man with HIV.

J is TRBJ1-4 and V is TRBV18; 7 bases agree with TRBD1. In germline, CDR1 is KGHSH, CDR2 LQKENI. V lost 2 bases and J lost 5; bases outside the gene matches: 5. This CDR3 is built from 15 residues. The chain's CDR3 is CASSPGDRKNEKLFF. Here the CDR3 DNA reads TGTGCCAGCTCACCAGGGGACAGAAAGAATGAAAAACTGTTTTTT.

The rearrangement joins TRBV4-2 to TRBJ2-7; D is perhaps TRBD1 or TRBD2 (6 bases each). The CDR3 runs to 14 residues. The germline V gene encodes CDR1 LGHNA and CDR2 YNFKEQ. V was pared by 5 bases and J by 2 bases, with 13 bases between. The CDR3 loop reads CASSVGGDTYEQYF. CDR3 nucleotide sequence: TGTGCCAGCAGCGTTGGCGGGGACACCTACGAGCAGTACTTC.

The rearrangement uses TRBV28 and TRBJ1-4; D not resolved. Germline-derived CDR1 and CDR2 are MDHEN and SYDVKM. The V end lost 5 bases, the J end lost 2 bases, and 12 bases lay between the germline ends. CDR3 length: 15 residues. The CDR3 spells CASSPTGVTNEKLFF. DNA for the CDR3: TGTGCCAGCAGTCCCACCGGGGTGACTAATGAAAAACTGTTTTTT.